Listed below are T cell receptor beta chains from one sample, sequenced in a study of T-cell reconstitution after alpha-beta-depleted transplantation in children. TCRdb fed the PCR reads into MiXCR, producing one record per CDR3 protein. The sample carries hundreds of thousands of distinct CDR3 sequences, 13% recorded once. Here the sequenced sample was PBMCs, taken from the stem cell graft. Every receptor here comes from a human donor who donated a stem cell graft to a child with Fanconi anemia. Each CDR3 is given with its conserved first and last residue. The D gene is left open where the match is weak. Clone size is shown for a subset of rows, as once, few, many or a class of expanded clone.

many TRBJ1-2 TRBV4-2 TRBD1 CASSQEWDSIYGYTF TGTGCCAGCAGCCAAGAGTGGGACAGTATCTATGGCTACACCTTC
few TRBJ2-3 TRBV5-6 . CASKQGVSDTQYF TGTGCCAGCAAGCAGGGAGTATCAGATACGCAGTATTTT
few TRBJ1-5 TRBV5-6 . CASSSTSQASNQPQHF TGTGCCAGCAGCTCCACTTCGCAGGCTAGCAATCAGCCCCAGCATTTT
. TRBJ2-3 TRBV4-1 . CASSQDWGADTQYF TGCGCCAGCAGCCAAGATTGGGGCGCAGATACGCAGTATTTT
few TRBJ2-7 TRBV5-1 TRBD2 CASSLTWRGASYEQYF TGCGCCAGCAGCTTGACTTGGCGGGGGGCCTCCTACGAGCAGTACTTC
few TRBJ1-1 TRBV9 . CASSAAREGKAGAFF TGTGCCAGCAGCGCCGCTCGAGAGGGTAAGGCAGGAGCTTTCTTT
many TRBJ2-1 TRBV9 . CASSGHRRDNEQFF TGTGCCAGCAGCGGGCATAGACGAGACAATGAGCAGTTCTTC
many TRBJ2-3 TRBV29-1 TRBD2 CSVEELAGITDTQYF TGCAGCGTTGAAGAGCTAGCGGGGATCACAGATACGCAGTATTTT
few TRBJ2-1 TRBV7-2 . CASSLKRDEQFF TGTGCCAGCAGCTTGAAAAGGGATGAGCAGTTCTTC
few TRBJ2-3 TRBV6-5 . CASTHRVGGRTDTQYF TGTGCCAGCACTCATAGAGTAGGGGGGAGGACAGATACGCAGTATTTT
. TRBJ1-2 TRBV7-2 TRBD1 CASSPEAGQHGYTF TGTGCCAGCAGCCCCGAGGCGGGACAGCATGGCTACACCTTC
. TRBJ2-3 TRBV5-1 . CASSNRPDLDTQYF TGCGCCAGCAGCAACCGTCCGGACTTAGATACGCAGTATTTT
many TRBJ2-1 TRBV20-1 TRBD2 CSGDYYNEQFF TGCAGTGGGGACTACTACAATGAGCAGTTCTTC
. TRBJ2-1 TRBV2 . CASSSGSRGTSSYNEQFF TGTGCCAGCAGTTCAGGTTCACGGGGAACGAGCTCCTACAATGAGCAGTTCTTC
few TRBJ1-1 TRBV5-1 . CASSIMTMNTEAFF TGCGCCAGCAGCATTATGACCATGAACACTGAAGCTTTCTTT
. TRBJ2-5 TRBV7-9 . CASSLNWQETQYF TGTGCCAGCAGCTTAAATTGGCAAGAGACCCAGTACTTC
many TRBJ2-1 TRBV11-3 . CASSLRDSGDEQFF TGTGCCAGCAGCCTCCGGGACTCGGGCGATGAGCAGTTCTTC
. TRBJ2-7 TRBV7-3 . CASSSPGGEQYF TGTGCCAGCAGCTCACCTGGTGGCGAGCAGTACTTC
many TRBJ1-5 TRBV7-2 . CASSSYREGNQPQHF TGTGCCAGCAGCTCTTACAGGGAGGGGAATCAGCCCCAGCATTTT
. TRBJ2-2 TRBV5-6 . CASSLFSGAGGELFF TGTGCCAGCAGCTTGTTCTCCGGGGCGGGCGGGGAGCTGTTTTTT
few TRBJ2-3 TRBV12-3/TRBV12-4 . CASTLGPSTDTQYF TGTGCCAGCACATTGGGACCTAGCACAGATACGCAGTATTTT
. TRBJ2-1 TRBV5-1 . CASSNSRDFNEQFF TGCGCCAGCAGCAATTCAAGGGACTTCAATGAGCAGTTCTTC
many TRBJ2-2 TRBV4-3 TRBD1 CASRDRQYTGELFF TGCGCCAGCAGGGACAGGCAATACACCGGGGAGCTGTTTTTT
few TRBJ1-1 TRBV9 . CASSVEGISNTEAFF TGTGCCAGCAGCGTAGAGGGGATCTCGAACACTGAAGCTTTCTTT
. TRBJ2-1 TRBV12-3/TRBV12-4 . CASSRSDFAGYNEQFF TGTGCCAGCAGTCGATCGGACTTTGCGGGTTACAATGAGCAGTTCTTC
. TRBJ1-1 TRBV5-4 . CASSSSLRLNTEAFF TGTGCCAGCAGCTCCTCACTGCGACTGAACACTGAAGCTTTCTTT
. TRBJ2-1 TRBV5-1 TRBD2 CASGDGAGGYNEQFF TGCGCCAGCGGGGATGGAGCGGGGGGGTACAATGAGCAGTTCTTC
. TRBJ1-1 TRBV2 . CASLFELTENTEAFF TGTGCCAGCCTGTTTGAACTGACGGAGAACACTGAAGCTTTCTTT
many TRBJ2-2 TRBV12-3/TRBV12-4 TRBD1 CASSLVPGGLGGELFF TGTGCCAGCAGTTTAGTCCCAGGGGGCTTGGGCGGGGAGCTGTTTTTT
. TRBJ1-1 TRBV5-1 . CASSLAGRSRAFF TGCGCCAGCAGCTTGGCAGGCAGGTCGCGGGCTTTCTTT
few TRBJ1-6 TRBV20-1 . CSARSGSGPLHF TGCAGTGCTAGATCTGGCAGTGGACCCCTCCACTTT
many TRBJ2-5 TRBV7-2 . CASSGAPQETQYF TGTGCCAGCAGCGGGGCACCTCAAGAGACCCAGTACTTC
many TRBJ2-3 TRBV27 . CASSRLTGTYTDTQYF TGTGCCAGCAGTAGACTGACCGGGACATACACAGATACGCAGTATTTT
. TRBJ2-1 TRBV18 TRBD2 CASSLKGPSGGPEQFF TGTGCCAGCTCACTTAAAGGGCCTAGCGGGGGGCCCGAGCAGTTCTTC
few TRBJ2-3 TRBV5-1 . CASSGAINTDTQYF TGCGCCAGCAGTGGGGCTATTAACACAGATACGCAGTATTTT
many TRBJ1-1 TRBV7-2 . CASSYTGNTEAFF TGTGCCAGCAGCTATACAGGGAACACTGAAGCTTTCTTT
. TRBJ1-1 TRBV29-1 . CSVASGTEAFF TGCAGCGTCGCAAGCGGAACTGAAGCTTTCTTT
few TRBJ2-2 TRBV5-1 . CASSLDGRDTGELFF TGCGCCAGCAGCTTGGACGGGCGCGACACCGGGGAGCTGTTTTTT
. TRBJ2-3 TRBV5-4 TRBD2 CASSSRTRMSGGIADTQYF TGTGCCAGCAGCTCTAGAACTCGGATGAGCGGGGGGATAGCAGATACGCAGTATTTT
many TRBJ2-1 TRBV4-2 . CASGASNNEQFF TGTGCCAGCGGAGCGTCCAACAATGAGCAGTTCTTC
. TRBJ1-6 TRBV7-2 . CASSLASLNSPLHF TGTGCCAGCAGCTTAGCTTCCCTCAATTCACCCCTCCACTTT
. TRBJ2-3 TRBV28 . CASSLSGLTQYF TGTGCCAGCAGTTTAAGTGGACTTACGCAGTATTTT
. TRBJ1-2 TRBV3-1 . CASSQGTANYGYTF TGTGCCAGCAGCCAAGGGACAGCTAACTATGGCTACACCTTC
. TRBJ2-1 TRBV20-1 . CTAYQRAGSSYNEQFF TGCACTGCTTACCAAAGGGCGGGGAGCTCCTACAATGAGCAGTTCTTC
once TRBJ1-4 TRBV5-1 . CASSSSARSNEKLFF TGCGCCAGCAGCTCCTCGGCAAGGTCTAATGAAAAACTGTTTTTT
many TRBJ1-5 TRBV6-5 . CASSYSHDSNQPQHF TGTGCCAGCAGTTACTCCCACGATAGCAATCAGCCCCAGCATTTT
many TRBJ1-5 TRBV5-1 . CASSLGRNQPQHF TGTGCCAGCAGCTTGGGACGGAATCAGCCCCAGCATTTT
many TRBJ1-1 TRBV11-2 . CASSFQVLRGEAFF TGTGCCAGCAGCTTTCAAGTTTTAAGGGGGGAAGCTTTCTTT
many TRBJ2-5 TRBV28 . CASTSTKGTEETQYF TGTGCCAGCACCTCTACTAAGGGAACGGAAGAGACCCAGTACTTC